A selection of T cell receptor beta chains follows, all from one sample in a study of T cell changes during pregnancy in multiple sclerosis. The data were produced by immunoSEQ multiplex PCR, yet TCRdb's version contains in-frame clones alone and is incomplete. The table shows some 54,000 clones, with 85% to 95% occurring only once. The input for sequencing was CD8+ T cells from peripheral blood mononuclear cells, taken in the third trimester of pregnancy. These receptor sequences come from a female donor with multiple sclerosis, enrolled in a pregnancy study. Both conserved end residues are part of each CDR3. The D gene is left open where the match is weak. A row's size may be missing; if present it is once, few, many or a size class.

j_call clone_size v_call d_call cdr3_aa cdr3_nt
TRBJ2-5 NA TRBV11-2 NA CASSSFRTKETQYF TGTGCCAGCAGCTCCTTCCGGACAAAAGAGACCCAGTACTTC
TRBJ2-4 NA TRBV6-1 TRBD2 CASTGTSGENIQYF TGTGCCAGCACCGGGACTAGCGGGGAAAACATTCAGTACTTC
TRBJ1-1 NA TRBV6-5 NA CASSPTGNTEAFF TGTGCCAGCAGTCCGACAGGGAACACTGAAGCTTTCTTT
TRBJ2-1 NA TRBV6-4 NA CASSASGDGVNEQFF TGTGCCAGCAGTGCGAGCGGAGACGGGGTAAATGAGCAGTTCTTC
TRBJ2-2 once TRBV2 TRBD2 CASTPTGGGTGELFF TGTGCCAGCACACCCACCGGGGGGGGCACCGGGGAGCTGTTTTTT
TRBJ2-1 NA TRBV6-5 TRBD2 CASSYPTAGELNEQFF TGTGCCAGCAGTTACCCCACAGCGGGAGAATTGAATGAGCAGTTCTTC
TRBJ2-1 NA TRBV7-7 TRBD1 CASSLEGAYEQFF TGTGCTAGCAGCTTAGAGGGGGCCTATGAGCAGTTCTTC
TRBJ2-7 NA TRBV5-4 TRBD1 CASTWDRGHHEQYF TGTGCCAGCACCTGGGACAGGGGGCATCACGAGCAGTACTTC
TRBJ2-5 NA TRBV21-1 NA CASSKGRRGRARTRQETQYF TGTGCCAGCAGCAAAGGGCGCCGCGGGAGGGCCAGGACGAGGCAAGAGACCCAGTACTTC
TRBJ2-7 NA TRBV5-1 NA CASSGGTADEQYF TGCGCCAGCAGCGGCGGGACAGCAGACGAGCAGTACTTC